The sequence of this T cell receptor (beta chain) was determined in a study of OX40 agonist ivuxolimab in advanced cancers. For the study at large: Prior anti-PD-1, anti-PD-L1 or anti-CTLA-4 therapy was allowed; less than 45% had some.

The protocol was immunoSEQ multiplex PCR, while the TCRdb copy is restricted to in-frame clones and leaves out a portion. Among some 74,000 clones, 65% to 90% were seen once, and the ten largest hold less than 0.65%. Exclusion applied to patients with autoimmune disease history or systemic immunosuppression. As for this clone: The antigen remains unidentified. The junction differs from germline at one of its ends, possibly a read error.

The germline V gene has CDR1 LNHDA and CDR2 SQIVND (reference sequence). CDR3 size: 14 residues. Study findings and constraints: Clonal expansion was among the lowest in partial responders at 0.1-3.0 mg/kg, especially CD8+.

The chain combines TRBV19 with TRBJ2-3; 9 positions agree with TRBD2. Material: CD4+ or CD8+ T cells sorted from blood, obtained in a trial of the OX40 agonist ivuxolimab. This TCR came from an adult with an advanced solid tumor such as melanoma, head and neck, liver or kidney cancer. The DNA for the CDR3 is TGTGCCAGTAGTCCCGGGACTAGCAAAGATACGCAGTATTTT. Its translation: CASSPGTSKDTQYF.